Below are 3 T cell receptor beta chains sequenced from a single sample in a study of cytomegalovirus exposure and HLA in healthy donors (dated by TCRdb to the late 2010s). Library prep was done by the immunoSEQ multiplex PCR assay. For the multiplex PCR, a mixture combining 60 forward primers for TCR Vbeta segments and 13 reverse primers for TCR Jbeta segments was used. Here the immuneACCESS table is served through TCRdb, limited to in-frame sequences with V and J called. Missing clones are a known gap in these copies; in checked studies unresolved V genes cover under half, and the rest lacks a known reason. The sample contains over 50,000 clones, approximately 89% of them found a single time. Together, the top ten hold 1.4% of the sample. The sequencing sample was made of PBMCs. These receptors all stem from a young man in good health and CMV-seronegative.

The J gene is TRBJ1-3, the V gene TRBV29-1, with 7 bases identical to TRBD1. The CDR3 spans 13 residues. Germline values: CDR1 SQVTM, CDR2 ANQGSEA. V shed 6 bases, J shed 1 base, and the junction held 3 bases outside the gene matches. The CDR3 coding sequence is TGCAGCGTCCAGACAGGGTCTGGAAACACCATATATTTT. Its protein is CSVQTGSGNTIYF.

The J gene is TRBJ2-5, the V gene TRBV28, with a tentative D call TRBD1 (5 bases). CDR1 is MDHEN and CDR2 is SYDVKM in the germline V gene. The CDR3 extends over 15 amino acids. The V and J ends lost 5 bases and 4 bases respectively, with 17 bases between them. This CDR3 is CASSTRVWGRETQYF. CDR3 nucleotides: TGTGCCAGCAGTACCCGGGTCTGGGGCAGAGAGACCCAGTACTTC.

V and J are TRBV19 and TRBJ2-3, with 7 positions matching TRBD2. The CDR3 consists of 14 residues. The J segment lost 6 bases and the V segment lost 3 bases, leaving 6 bases of the junction unmatched. CDR1 is LNHDA and CDR2 is SQIVND in the germline V gene (reference sequence). The CDR3 region has the DNA TGTGCCAGTAGTATTAGGACTAGGGAGGATACGCAGTATTTT. Translated, it gives CASSIRTREDTQYF.